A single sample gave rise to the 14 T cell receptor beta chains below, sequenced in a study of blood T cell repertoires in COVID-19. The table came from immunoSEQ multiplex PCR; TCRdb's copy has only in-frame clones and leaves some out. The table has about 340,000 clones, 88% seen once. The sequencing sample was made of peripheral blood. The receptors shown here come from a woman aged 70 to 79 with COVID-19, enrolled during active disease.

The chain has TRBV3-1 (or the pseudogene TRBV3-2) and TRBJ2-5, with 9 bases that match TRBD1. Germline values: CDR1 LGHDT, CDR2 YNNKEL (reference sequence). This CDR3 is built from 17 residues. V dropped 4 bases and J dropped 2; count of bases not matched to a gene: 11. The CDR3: CASSLQTGTGRQETQYF. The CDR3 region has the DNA TGTGCCAGCAGCCTCCAAACCGGGACAGGGAGACAAGAGACCCAGTACTTC.

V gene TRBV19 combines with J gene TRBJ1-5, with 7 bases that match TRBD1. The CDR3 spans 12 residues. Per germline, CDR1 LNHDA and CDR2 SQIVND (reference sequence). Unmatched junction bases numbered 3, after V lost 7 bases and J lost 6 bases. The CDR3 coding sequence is TGTGCCAGTACAGGGGGAGGTCAGCCCCAGCATTTT. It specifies CASTGGGQPQHF.

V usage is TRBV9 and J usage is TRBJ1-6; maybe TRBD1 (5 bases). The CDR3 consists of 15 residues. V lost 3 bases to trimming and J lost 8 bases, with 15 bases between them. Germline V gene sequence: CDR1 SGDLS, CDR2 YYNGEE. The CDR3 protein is CASSGGEVTDSPLHF. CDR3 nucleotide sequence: TGTGCCAGCAGCGGGGGGGAGGTCACGGATTCACCCCTCCACTTT.

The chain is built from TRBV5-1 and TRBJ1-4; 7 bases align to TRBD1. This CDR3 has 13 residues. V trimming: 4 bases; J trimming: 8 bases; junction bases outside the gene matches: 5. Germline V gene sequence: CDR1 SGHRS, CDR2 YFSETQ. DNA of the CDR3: TGCGCCAGCAGCGTCATGACAGGGGAAAAACTGTTTTTT. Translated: CASSVMTGEKLFF.

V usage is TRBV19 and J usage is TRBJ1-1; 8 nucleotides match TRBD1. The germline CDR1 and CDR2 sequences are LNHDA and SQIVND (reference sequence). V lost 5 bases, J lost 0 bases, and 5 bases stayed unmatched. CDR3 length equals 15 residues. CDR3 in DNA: TGTGCCAGTAGTGGGGACAGGAGCCTGAACACTGAAGCTTTCTTT. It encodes CASSGDRSLNTEAFF.

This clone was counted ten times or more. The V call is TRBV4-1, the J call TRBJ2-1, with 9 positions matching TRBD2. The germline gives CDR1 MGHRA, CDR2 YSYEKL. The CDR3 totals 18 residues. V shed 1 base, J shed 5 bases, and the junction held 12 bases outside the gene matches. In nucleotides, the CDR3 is TGCGCCAGCAGCCAAGTCGATCTTGGGCTAGCGGGGAACAATGAGCAGTTCTTC. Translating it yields CASSQVDLGLAGNNEQFF.

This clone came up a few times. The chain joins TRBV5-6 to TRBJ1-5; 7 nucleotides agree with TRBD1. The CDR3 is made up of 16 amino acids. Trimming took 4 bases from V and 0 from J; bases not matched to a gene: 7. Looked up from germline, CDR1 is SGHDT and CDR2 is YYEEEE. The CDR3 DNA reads TGTGCCAGCAGCCTACGGACAGGAGTTAGCAATCAGCCCCAGCATTTT. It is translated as CASSLRTGVSNQPQHF. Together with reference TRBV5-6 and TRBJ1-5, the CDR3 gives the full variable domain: DAGVTQSPTHLIKTRGQQVTLRCSPKSGHDTVSWYQQALGQGPQFIFQYYEEEERQRGNFPDRFSGHQFPNYSSELNVNALLLGDSALYLCASSLRTGVSNQPQHFGDGTRLSIL.

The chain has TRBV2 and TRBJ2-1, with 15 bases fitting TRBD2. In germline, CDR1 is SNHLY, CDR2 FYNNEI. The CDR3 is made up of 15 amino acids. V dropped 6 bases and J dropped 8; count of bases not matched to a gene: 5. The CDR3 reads CASSQGLAGGDEQFF. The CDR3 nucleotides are TGTGCCAGCAGCCAGGGACTAGCGGGGGGCGATGAGCAGTTCTTC.

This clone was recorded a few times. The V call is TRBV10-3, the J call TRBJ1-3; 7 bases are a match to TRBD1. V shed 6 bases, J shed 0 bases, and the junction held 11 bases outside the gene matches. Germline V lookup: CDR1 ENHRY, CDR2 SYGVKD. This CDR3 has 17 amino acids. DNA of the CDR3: TGTGCCATCAGGGACTCAGGGACAGTTTTCTCTGGAAACACCATATATTTT. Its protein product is CAIRDSGTVFSGNTIYF.

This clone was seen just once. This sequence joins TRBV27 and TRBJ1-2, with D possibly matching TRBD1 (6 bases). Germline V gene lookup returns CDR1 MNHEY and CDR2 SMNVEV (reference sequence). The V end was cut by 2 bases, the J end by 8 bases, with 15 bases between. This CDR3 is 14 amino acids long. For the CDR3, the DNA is TGTGCCAGCAGTTTACCGTCAGGGGTGGGGGGCTACACCTTC. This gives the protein CASSLPSGVGGYTF.

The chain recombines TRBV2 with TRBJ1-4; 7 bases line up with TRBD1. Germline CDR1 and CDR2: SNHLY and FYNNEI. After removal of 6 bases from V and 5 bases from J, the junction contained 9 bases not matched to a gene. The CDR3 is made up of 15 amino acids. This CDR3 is CASSPTGVENEKLFF. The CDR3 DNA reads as TGTGCCAGCAGCCCAACAGGGGTCGAGAATGAAAAACTGTTTTTT.

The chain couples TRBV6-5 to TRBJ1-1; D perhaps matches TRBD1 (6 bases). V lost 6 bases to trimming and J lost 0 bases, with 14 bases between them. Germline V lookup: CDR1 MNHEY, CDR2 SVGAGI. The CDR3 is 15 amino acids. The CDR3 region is CASRSHGQMNTEAFF. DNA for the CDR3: TGTGCCAGCAGGTCGCACGGACAGATGAACACTGAAGCTTTCTTT.

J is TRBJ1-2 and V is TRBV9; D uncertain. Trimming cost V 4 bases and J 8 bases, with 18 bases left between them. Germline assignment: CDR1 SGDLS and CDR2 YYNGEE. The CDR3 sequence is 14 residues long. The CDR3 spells CASSPQPGTGGYTF. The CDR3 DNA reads TGTGCCAGCAGCCCCCAGCCGGGAACGGGAGGCTACACCTTC.

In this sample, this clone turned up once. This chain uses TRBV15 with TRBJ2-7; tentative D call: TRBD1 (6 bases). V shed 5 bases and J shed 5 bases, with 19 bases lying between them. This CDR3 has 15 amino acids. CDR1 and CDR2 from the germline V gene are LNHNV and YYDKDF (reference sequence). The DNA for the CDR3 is TGTGCCACCAGCGCTCCAGGGGCGCAAGTCCACGAGCAGTACTTC. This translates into CATSAPGAQVHEQYF.